These T cell receptor beta chains were read from a single sample in a study of PD-1 blockade in classical Hodgkin lymphoma. Clones were read by immunoSEQ multiplex PCR, and TCRdb kept only the in-frame ones, dropping some. The sample shows 25,000 to 35,000 clones, approximately 80% of them seen only once. Sequenced here: CD4+ T cells from blood, sampled before the fourth cycle of nivolumab. The receptors derive from a human donor with classical Hodgkin lymphoma. The CDR3 runs from the conserved cysteine through the conserved F or W. Fields, in order: J gene, V gene, CDR3 protein.

>TRBJ2-7|TRBV5-1
CASSSGLSSYEQYF
>TRBJ1-1|TRBV5-1
CASSPAGTGSRNTEAFF
>TRBJ1-2|TRBV7-2
CASSSGTGLYGYTF
>TRBJ1-1|TRBV29-1
CSVVVILRIPEAFF
>TRBJ2-7|TRBV6-1
CASSEQGRYEQYF
>TRBJ2-7|TRBV25-1
CASSETGPSYEQYF
>TRBJ1-5|TRBV7-8
CASSLLRGGPQHF
>TRBJ1-6|TRBV5-1
CASSIGVAGSSPLHF
>TRBJ2-7|TRBV5-1
CASSLAIQGREQYF
>TRBJ1-4|TRBV28
CASGMTTGEGEKLFF
>TRBJ2-7|TRBV28
CASTLGTGGFNEQYF
>TRBJ2-6|TRBV5-1
CASSSTGTGANVLTF
>TRBJ1-6|TRBV10-1
CASSSGTDNSPLHF
>TRBJ1-4|TRBV7-7
CASSLDRGGKLFF
>TRBJ2-5|TRBV2
CASSPGTAQETQYF
>TRBJ1-6|TRBV28
CASRRDPQSPLHF
>TRBJ2-2|TRBV7-9
CASSPILGRGPGELFF
>TRBJ1-2|TRBV30
CAHGRGGYGYTF
>TRBJ2-3|TRBV5-1
CASSLGRSTDTQYF
>TRBJ1-4|TRBV5-1
CASSLTRTGTGEPLFF
>TRBJ2-1|TRBV11-2
CASSSLAGGLSNEQFF
>TRBJ2-7|TRBV9
CASSARTSGGYEQYF
>TRBJ1-4|TRBV6-1
CASSAGGLGKLFF
>TRBJ2-3|TRBV27
CASSFRGVDTPHLYF